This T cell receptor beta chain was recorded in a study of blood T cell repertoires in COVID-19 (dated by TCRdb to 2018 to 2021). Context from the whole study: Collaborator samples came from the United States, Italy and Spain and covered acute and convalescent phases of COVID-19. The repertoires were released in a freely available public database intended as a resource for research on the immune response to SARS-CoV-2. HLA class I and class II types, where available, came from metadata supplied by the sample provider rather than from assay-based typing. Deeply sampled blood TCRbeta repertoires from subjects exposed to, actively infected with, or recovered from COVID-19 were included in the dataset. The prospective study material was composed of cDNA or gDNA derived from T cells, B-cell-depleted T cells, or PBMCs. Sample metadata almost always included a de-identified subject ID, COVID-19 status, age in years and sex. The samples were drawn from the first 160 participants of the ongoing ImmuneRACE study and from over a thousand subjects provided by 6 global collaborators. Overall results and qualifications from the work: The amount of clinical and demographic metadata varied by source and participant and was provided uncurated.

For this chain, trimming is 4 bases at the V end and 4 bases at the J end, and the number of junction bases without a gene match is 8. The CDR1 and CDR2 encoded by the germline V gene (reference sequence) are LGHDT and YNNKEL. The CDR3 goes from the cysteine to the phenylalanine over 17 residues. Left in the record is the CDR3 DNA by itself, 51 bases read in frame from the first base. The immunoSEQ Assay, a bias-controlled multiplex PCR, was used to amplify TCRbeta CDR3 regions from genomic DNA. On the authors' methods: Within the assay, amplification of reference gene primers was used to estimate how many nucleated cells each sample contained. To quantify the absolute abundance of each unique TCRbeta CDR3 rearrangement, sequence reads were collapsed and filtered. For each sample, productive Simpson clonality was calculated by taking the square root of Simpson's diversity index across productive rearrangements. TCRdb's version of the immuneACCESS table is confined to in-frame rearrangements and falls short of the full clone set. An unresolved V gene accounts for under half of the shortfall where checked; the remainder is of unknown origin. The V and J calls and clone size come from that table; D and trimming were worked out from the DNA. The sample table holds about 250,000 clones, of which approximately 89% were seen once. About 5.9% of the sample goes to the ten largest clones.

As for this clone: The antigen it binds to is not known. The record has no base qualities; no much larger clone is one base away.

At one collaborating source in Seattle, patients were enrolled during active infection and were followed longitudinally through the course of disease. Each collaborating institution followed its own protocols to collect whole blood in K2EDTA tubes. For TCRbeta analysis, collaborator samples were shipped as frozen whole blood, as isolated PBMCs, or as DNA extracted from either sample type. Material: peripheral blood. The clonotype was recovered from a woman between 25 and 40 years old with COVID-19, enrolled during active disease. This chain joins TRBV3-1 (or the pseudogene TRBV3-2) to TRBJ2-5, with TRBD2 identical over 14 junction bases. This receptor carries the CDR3 CASSPRLAGGRGETQYF. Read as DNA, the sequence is TGTGCCAGCAGCCCCCGACTAGCGGGGGGGCGGGGAGAGACCCAGTACTTC.